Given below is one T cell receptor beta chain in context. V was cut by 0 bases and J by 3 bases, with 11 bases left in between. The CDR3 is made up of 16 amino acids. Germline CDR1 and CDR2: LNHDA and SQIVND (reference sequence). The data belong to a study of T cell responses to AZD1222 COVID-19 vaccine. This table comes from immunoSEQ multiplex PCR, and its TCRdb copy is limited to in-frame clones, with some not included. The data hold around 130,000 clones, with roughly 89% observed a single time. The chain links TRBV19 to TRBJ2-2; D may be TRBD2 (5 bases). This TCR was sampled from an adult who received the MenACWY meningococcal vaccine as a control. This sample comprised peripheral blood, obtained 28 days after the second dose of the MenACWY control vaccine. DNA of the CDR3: TGTGCCAGTAGTATAGATCTAGCACGGTACACCGGGGAGCTGTTTTTT. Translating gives CASSIDLARYTGELFF.